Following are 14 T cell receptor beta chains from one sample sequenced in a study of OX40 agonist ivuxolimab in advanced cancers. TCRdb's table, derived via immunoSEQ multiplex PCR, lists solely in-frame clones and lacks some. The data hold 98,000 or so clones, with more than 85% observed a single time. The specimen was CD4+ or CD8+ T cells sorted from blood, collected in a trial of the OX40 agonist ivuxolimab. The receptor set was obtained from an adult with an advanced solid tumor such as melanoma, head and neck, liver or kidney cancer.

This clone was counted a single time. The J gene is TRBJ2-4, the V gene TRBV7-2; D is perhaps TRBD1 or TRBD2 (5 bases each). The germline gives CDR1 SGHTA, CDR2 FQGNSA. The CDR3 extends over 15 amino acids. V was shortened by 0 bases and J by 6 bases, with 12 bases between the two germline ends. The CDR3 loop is CASSLAWVGTNIQYF. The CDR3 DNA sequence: TGTGCCAGCAGCTTAGCGTGGGTCGGGACAAACATTCAGTACTTC.

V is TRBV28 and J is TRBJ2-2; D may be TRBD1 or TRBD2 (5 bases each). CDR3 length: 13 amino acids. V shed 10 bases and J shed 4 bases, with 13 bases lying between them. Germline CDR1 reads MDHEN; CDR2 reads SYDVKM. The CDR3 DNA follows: TGTGCCACCCGAGGGGAGAGCACCGGGGAGCTGTTTTTT. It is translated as CATRGESTGELFF.

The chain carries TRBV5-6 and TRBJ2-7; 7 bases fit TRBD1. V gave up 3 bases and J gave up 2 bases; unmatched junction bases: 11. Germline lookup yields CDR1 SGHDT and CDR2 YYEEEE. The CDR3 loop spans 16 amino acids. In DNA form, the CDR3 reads TGTGCCAGCAGCTACCTGGACGGGACAGAGACCTACGAGCAGTACTTC. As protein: CASSYLDGTETYEQYF.

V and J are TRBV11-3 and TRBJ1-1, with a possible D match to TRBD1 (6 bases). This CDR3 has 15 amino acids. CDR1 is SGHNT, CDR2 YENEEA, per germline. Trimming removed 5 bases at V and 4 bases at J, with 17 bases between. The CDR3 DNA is TGTGCCAGCAGCAAAGACAGGCTTTTGGGCACTGAAGCTTTCTTT. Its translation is CASSKDRLLGTEAFF.

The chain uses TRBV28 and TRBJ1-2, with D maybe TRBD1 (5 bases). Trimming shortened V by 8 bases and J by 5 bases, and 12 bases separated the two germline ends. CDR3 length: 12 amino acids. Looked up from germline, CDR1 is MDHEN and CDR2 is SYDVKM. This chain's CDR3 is CASGTGSYGYTF. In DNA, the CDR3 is TGTGCCAGCGGTACAGGATCATATGGCTACACCTTC.

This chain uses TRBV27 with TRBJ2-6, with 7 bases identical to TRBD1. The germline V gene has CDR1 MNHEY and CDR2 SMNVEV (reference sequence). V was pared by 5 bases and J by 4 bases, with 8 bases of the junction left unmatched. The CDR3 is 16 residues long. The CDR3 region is CASSSKGAPGANVLTF. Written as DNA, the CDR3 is TGTGCCAGCAGTAGTAAGGGGGCGCCGGGGGCCAACGTCCTGACTTTC.

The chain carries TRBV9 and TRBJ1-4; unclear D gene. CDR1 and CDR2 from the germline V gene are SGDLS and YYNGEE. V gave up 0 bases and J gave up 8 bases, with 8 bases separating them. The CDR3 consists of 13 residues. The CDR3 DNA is TGTGCCAGCAGCGTAGGGTCGGCCGAAAAACTGTTTTTT. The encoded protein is CASSVGSAEKLFF.

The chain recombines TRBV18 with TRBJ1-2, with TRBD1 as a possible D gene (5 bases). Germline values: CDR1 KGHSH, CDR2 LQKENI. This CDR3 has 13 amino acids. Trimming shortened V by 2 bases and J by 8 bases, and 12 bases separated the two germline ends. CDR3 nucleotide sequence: TGTGCCAGCTCACCAGGGACCCCGGCGGGCTACACCTTC. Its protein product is CASSPGTPAGYTF. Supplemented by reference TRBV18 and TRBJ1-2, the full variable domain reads NAGVMQNPRHLVRRRGQEARLRCSPMKGHSHVYWYRQLPEEGLKFMVYLQKENIIDESGMPKERFSAEFPKEGPSILRIQQVVRGDSAAYFCASSPGTPAGYTFGSGTRLTVV.

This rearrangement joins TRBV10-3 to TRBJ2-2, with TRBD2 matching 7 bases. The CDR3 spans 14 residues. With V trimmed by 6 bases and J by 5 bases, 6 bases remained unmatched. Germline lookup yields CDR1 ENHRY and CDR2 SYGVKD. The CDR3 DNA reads TGTGCCATCAGGCCCATCGGGGGGACCGGGGAGCTGTTTTTT. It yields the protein CAIRPIGGTGELFF.

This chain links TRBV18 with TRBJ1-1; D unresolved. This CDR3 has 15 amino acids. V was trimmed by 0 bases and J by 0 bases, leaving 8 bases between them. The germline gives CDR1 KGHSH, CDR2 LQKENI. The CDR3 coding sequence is TGTGCCAGCTCACCACCGGAAGTTATGAACACTGAAGCTTTCTTT. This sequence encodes CASSPPEVMNTEAFF.

CDR3 region: CAWSRSSYNEQFF. The CDR3 DNA follows: TGTGCCTGGAGCAGAAGCTCCTACAATGAGCAGTTCTTC. The chain employs TRBV30 and TRBJ2-1; D gene ambiguous. This CDR3 comprises 13 residues. Germline CDR1 and CDR2: GTSNPN and SVGIG (reference sequence). Trimming pared 3 bases from V and 0 bases from J, leaving 6 bases between.

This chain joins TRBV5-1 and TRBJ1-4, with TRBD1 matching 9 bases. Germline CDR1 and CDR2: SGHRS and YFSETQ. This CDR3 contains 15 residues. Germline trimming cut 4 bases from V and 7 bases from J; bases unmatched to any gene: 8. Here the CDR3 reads CASSATGGYREKLFF. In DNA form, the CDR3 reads TGCGCCAGCAGCGCCACAGGGGGCTATCGTGAAAAACTGTTTTTT. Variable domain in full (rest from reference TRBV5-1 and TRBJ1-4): KAGVTQTPRYLIKTRGQQVTLSCSPISGHRSVSWYQQTPGQGLQFLFEYFSETQRNKGNFPGRFSGRQFSNSRSEMNVSTLELGDSALYLCASSATGGYREKLFFGSGTQLSVL.

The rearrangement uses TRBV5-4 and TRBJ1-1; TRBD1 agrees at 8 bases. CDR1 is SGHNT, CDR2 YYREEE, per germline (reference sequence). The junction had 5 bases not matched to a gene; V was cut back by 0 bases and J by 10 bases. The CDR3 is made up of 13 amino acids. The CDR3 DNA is TGTGCCAGCAGCTTGGAGGCAGGGGGCCGAGCTTTCTTT. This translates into CASSLEAGGRAFF.

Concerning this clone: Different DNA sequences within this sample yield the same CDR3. CDR3 nucleotides: TGTGCCAGCTCACCATCCACAGATACGCAGTATTTT. It codes for CASSPSTDTQYF. The chain carries TRBV18 and TRBJ2-3; D ambiguous. CDR3 size: 12 residues. Germline V gives CDR1 KGHSH, CDR2 LQKENI. V lost 2 bases, J lost 2 bases, and 2 bases lay in between.